These 6 T cell receptor beta chains share one sample of origin, sequenced in a study of T cells after yellow fever vaccination. TCRdb passed the 5' RACE reads through MiXCR, listing each CDR3 protein once. The sample includes approximately 510,000 distinct CDR3 sequences, just over 20% of them seen just once. Sequenced here: PBMCs, sampled less than 25 days after the first yellow fever vaccination. These receptor sequences come from a man younger than 35 who received the YFV17D yellow fever vaccine.

V is TRBV15 and J is TRBJ1-4; maybe TRBD1 (5 bases). V was pared by 0 bases and J by 8 bases, with 13 bases between. Germline V lookup: CDR1 LNHNV, CDR2 YYDKDF (reference sequence). The CDR3 extends over 15 amino acids. CDR3 sequence (DNA): TGTGCCACCAGCAGAGATCCCGCAGGGTCCGAAAAACTGTTTTTT. Its translation is CATSRDPAGSEKLFF.

This clonotype was counted a few times. The rearrangement uses TRBV6-1 and TRBJ2-2; 8 nucleotides match TRBD1. J was trimmed by 3 bases and V by 4 bases; bases with no gene match: 7. CDR3 length: 16 amino acids. The germline V gene has CDR1 MNHNS and CDR2 SASEGT. The CDR3 region has the DNA TGTGCCAGCAGTGCGCAGGGGGCGGTTTACACCGGGGAGCTGTTTTTT. Protein product: CASSAQGAVYTGELFF.

This rearrangement joins TRBV7-2 to TRBJ2-3; D is uncertain. The CDR3 runs to 16 residues. Germline CDR1 reads SGHTA; CDR2 reads FQGNSA. Trimming shortened V by 4 bases and J by 6 bases, and 20 bases separated the two germline ends. CDR3 protein: CASSYPLWIEEDTQYF. CDR3 DNA: TGTGCCAGCAGCTACCCCCTTTGGATAGAAGAGGATACGCAGTATTTT.

V usage is TRBV6-1 and J usage is TRBJ1-1; 7 nucleotides line up with TRBD1. CDR1 and CDR2 from the germline V gene are MNHNS and SASEGT. This CDR3 spans 15 amino acids. J was trimmed by 9 bases and V by 6 bases; bases with no gene match: 16. The CDR3 is CASSSIGTVGFQAFF. DNA for the CDR3: TGTGCCAGCAGCTCCATCGGGACAGTAGGGTTTCAAGCTTTCTTT.

This clonotype was observed a handful of times. This sequence joins TRBV25-1 and TRBJ1-2, with a tentative D call TRBD1 (6 bases). Germline V gene sequence: CDR1 MGHDK, CDR2 SYGVNS. V dropped 5 bases and J dropped 0 bases, with 19 bases sitting between them. This CDR3 is built from 17 residues. The DNA for the CDR3 is TGTGCCAGCAGTATTAGGGGGGGAGAGGGAGCTAACTATGGCTACACCTTC. Amino acid sequence: CASSIRGGEGANYGYTF.

DNA of the CDR3: TGTGCCAGCAGTTTCCGGATCTATGGCTACACCTTC. As protein: CASSFRIYGYTF. The V gene is TRBV12-3 or TRBV12-4, the J gene TRBJ1-2; D is unresolved. The CDR3 runs 12 residues. With 3 bases removed from V and 4 bases from J, the gap between germline ends came to 6 bases.